The 26 T cell receptor beta chains below all came from one sample that was sequenced in a study of T cells in Graves' hyperthyroidism and ophthalmopathy. Amplified TCR beta CDR3 regions came from RNA transcripts. The HTBI primer set was used in a first-round RT-PCR of the TCR CDR3. TCRdb called the multiplex PCR reads again in MiXCR, with one record for every CDR3 protein. This table holds 400,000 to 600,000 distinct CDR3 sequences, less than 25% found once. Sequences were obtained from blood. The receptors derive from a man aged 18 to 30 with Graves' hyperthyroidism.

The table lists this clonotype with many counts. The chain recombines TRBV24-1 with TRBJ1-6; D uncertain. Germline V gives CDR1 KGHDR, CDR2 SFDVKD. V was shortened by 4 bases and J by 6 bases, with 9 bases between the two germline ends. The CDR3 is 14 residues long. The CDR3 DNA is TGTGCCACCAGTGACTCCGCAGCTAATTCACCCCTCCACTTT. This codes for CATSDSAANSPLHF.

There are a few counts of this clonotype. This chain connects TRBV12-3 or TRBV12-4 to TRBJ1-1, with D tentatively TRBD1 (5 bases). The ends were cut back, 2 bases at V and 10 bases at J, with 11 bases in the middle. This CDR3 contains 12 residues. The CDR3 reads CASSLRGRGAFF. For the CDR3, the DNA is TGTGCCAGCAGTTTAAGGGGAAGGGGAGCTTTCTTT.

The CDR3 DNA reads TGCAGTGCTAGATCTTTCCGGGAACAGCAGCCCCAGCATTTT. This translates into CSARSFREQQPQHF. The genes are TRBV20-1 and TRBJ1-5; D uncertain. Deletions cut 2 bases from V and 7 bases from J, with 15 bases between. This CDR3 is built from 14 residues. CDR1 is DFQATT and CDR2 is SNEGSKA in the germline V gene (reference sequence).

This clonotype was detected only a few times. This clone may be a read error of a much larger clone one base away. The J gene is TRBJ2-2, the V gene TRBV6-1; 9 bases agree with TRBD2. The germline V gene has CDR1 MNHNS and CDR2 SASEGT. This CDR3 is built from 16 residues. CDR3 nucleotide sequence: TGTGTCAGCAGTCCCCCCGCAGCGGGGGGCACCGGGGAGCTGTTTTTT. As protein: CVSSPPAAGGTGELFF.

This clonotype was seen many times. The chain couples TRBV7-4 to TRBJ1-2; no clear D gene. Between the trimmed V and J ends, which lost 5 bases and 7 bases, there was a span of 11 bases. This CDR3 region has 12 residues. In germline, CDR1 is SGHVT, CDR2 SQSDAQ. CDR3 in amino acids: CASSPHSGGYTF. CDR3 bases: TGTGCCAGCAGCCCGCACAGTGGTGGCTACACCTTC.

This clonotype was observed at least ten times. The V gene is TRBV12-3 or TRBV12-4, the J gene TRBJ1-5, with D possibly TRBD1 on 6 matching bases. The ends were cut back, 3 bases at V and 2 bases at J, with 11 bases in the middle. The CDR3 is 15 residues long. CDR3 DNA: TGTGCCAGCAGTTTCGGGGGCGCCGGCAATCAGCCCCAGCATTTT. Its translation is CASSFGGAGNQPQHF.

The chain is built from TRBV5-6 and TRBJ2-7, with D possibly TRBD1 on 5 matching bases. The CDR3 length is 14 residues. Germline lookup yields CDR1 SGHDT and CDR2 YYEEEE. Trimming removed 4 bases at V and 5 bases at J, with 16 bases between. For the CDR3, the DNA is TGTGCCAGCAGCATCTACGACAGACCCCACGAGCAGTACTTC. It yields the protein CASSIYDRPHEQYF.

This clonotype was seen ten or more times. This chain joins TRBV2 and TRBJ1-5; weak D call: TRBD1 (5 bases). Deletions cut 6 bases from V and 2 bases from J, with 11 bases between. The CDR3 runs to 14 residues. Per the germline V gene, CDR1 is SNHLY and CDR2 is FYNNEI. Here the CDR3 reads CASSDSPGNQPQHF. The CDR3 nucleotides are TGTGCCAGCAGCGACAGCCCAGGCAATCAGCCCCAGCATTTT.

Turning to this clonotype: With a much larger clone just one base away, this may be a read error. The chain recombines TRBV12-3 or TRBV12-4 with TRBJ1-2; D is ambiguous. The CDR3 loop spans 12 amino acids. The CDR3 sequence: CASIFARGGYAF. CDR3 sequence (DNA): TGTGCCAGCATCTTTGCCCGGGGTGGCTACGCCTTC.

This clonotype occurred many times. The chain is built from TRBV5-1 and TRBJ2-7; either TRBD1 or TRBD2 may fit D (5 bases each). Trimming stripped 4 bases from V and 4 bases from J, with 18 bases between. There are 15 residues in the CDR3. Germline V gene lookup returns CDR1 SGHRS and CDR2 YFSETQ. In DNA, the CDR3 is TGCGCCAGCAGCCCTAATCCGGGACGGACGTACGAGCAGTACTTC. This codes for CASSPNPGRTYEQYF.

In its sample, this clonotype was seen many times. The chain is built from TRBV20-1 and TRBJ2-5, with D tentatively TRBD1 (6 bases). The CDR3 is made up of 13 amino acids. V was shortened by 1 base and J by 3 bases, with 9 bases between the two germline ends. In germline, CDR1 is DFQATT, CDR2 SNEGSKA (reference sequence). The CDR3 DNA reads TGCAGTGCTAGAGGAAGGACAGAAGAGACCCAGTACTTC. It codes for CSARGRTEETQYF.

Ten or more counts support this clonotype. The rearrangement joins TRBV6-5 to TRBJ1-2; D perhaps matches TRBD1 (6 bases). Germline values: CDR1 MNHEY, CDR2 SVGAGI. This CDR3 has 15 amino acids. Between the trimmed V and J ends, which lost 4 bases and 8 bases, there was a span of 20 bases. The CDR3 region has the DNA TGTGCCAGCAGTTCAACACGTGGGGAGGGGGGCGGCTACACCTTC. This codes for CASSSTRGEGGGYTF.

This clonotype showed up just a few times. J is TRBJ2-2 and V is TRBV20-1; D tentatively reads TRBD1 or TRBD2 (6 bases each). CDR1 and CDR2 (germline): DFQATT, SNEGSKA (reference sequence). The CDR3 covers 15 residues. Between the trimmed V and J ends, which lost 2 bases and 2 bases, there was a span of 12 bases. This chain's CDR3 is CSARMGGGNTGELFF. CDR3 coding DNA: TGCAGTGCTAGAATGGGGGGCGGAAACACCGGGGAGCTGTTTTTT.

This clonotype was seen many times. This chain uses TRBV12-3 or TRBV12-4 with TRBJ1-3; maybe TRBD1 (6 bases). The germline V and J ends were trimmed by 1 base and 0 bases, with 10 bases remaining between them. The CDR3 runs to 16 residues. The CDR3 here is CASSLVGGVSGNTIYF. CDR3 in DNA: TGTGCCAGCAGTTTAGTGGGGGGCGTCTCTGGAAACACCATATATTTT.

This clonotype has just a few counts. The chain uses TRBV12-3 or TRBV12-4 and TRBJ1-5; 7 bases are shared with TRBD1. Trimming took 6 bases from V and 5 from J; bases not matched to a gene: 13. This CDR3 has 16 amino acids. The CDR3 reads CASSYSDRDGDQPQHF. CDR3 nucleotides: TGTGCCAGCAGCTATTCCGACAGGGATGGCGATCAGCCCCAGCATTTT.

CDR3 nucleotide sequence: TGTGCCAGCATCGACAGGGGGTTCAAGGGGCGCGAAGCTTTCTTT. This gives the protein CASIDRGFKGREAFF. The chain uses TRBV6-1 and TRBJ1-1; TRBD1 matches 9 bases. Per the germline V gene, CDR1 is MNHNS and CDR2 is SASEGT. The CDR3 is 15 residues long. Trimming at V came to 7 bases and at J to 8 bases, leaving 14 bases not matched to a gene.

This clonotype was seen repeatedly, ten times or more. The chain recombines TRBV30 with TRBJ2-2; tentatively, D is TRBD2 (5 bases). The CDR3 loop spans 14 amino acids. Between the trimmed V and J ends, which lost 3 bases and 8 bases, there was a span of 16 bases. Germline-derived CDR1 and CDR2 are GTSNPN and SVGIG (reference sequence). CDR3 DNA: TGTGCCTGGAGCCCCGGGGTTCGACGGGGGGAGCTGTTTTTT. It codes for CAWSPGVRRGELFF.

V is TRBV27 and J is TRBJ2-7; a possible D gene is TRBD1 (5 bases). The CDR3 length is 14 residues. Trimming took 2 bases from V and 2 from J, leaving 10 bases between them. Germline values: CDR1 MNHEY, CDR2 SMNVEV (reference sequence). CDR3 sequence (DNA): TGTGCCAGCAGTTTACAGGGATCTGCCTACGAGCAGTACTTC. Translated, it gives CASSLQGSAYEQYF.

The chain uses TRBV7-9 and TRBJ2-5, with 10 positions matching TRBD1. The germline V gene has CDR1 SEHNR and CDR2 FQNEAQ (reference sequence). The CDR3 has 15 residues. V trimming: 5 bases; J trimming: 5 bases; junction bases outside the gene matches: 8. CDR3 sequence reads: CASSQPTGGPETQYF. DNA for the CDR3: TGTGCCAGCAGCCAACCGACAGGGGGCCCGGAGACCCAGTACTTC.

Comments on this clonotype: A clone one base away is much larger, so this may be a read error. The chain uses TRBV12-3 or TRBV12-4 and TRBJ1-3, with D possibly being TRBD1 (6 bases). The CDR3 contains 18 residues. The chain's CDR3 is CASRGYSDSSLSGNTLYF. CDR3 bases: TGTGCCAGCAGGGGCTATTCGGACAGTTCACTCTCTGGAAACACCCTATATTTT.

Ten or more counts support this clonotype. The chain joins TRBV12-3 or TRBV12-4 to TRBJ2-7; TRBD1 might be the D (6 bases). V gave up 2 bases and J gave up 5 bases, with 13 bases separating them. This CDR3 has 14 amino acids. CDR3: CASSLQGIEDEQYF. For the CDR3, the DNA is TGTGCCAGCAGTTTACAGGGGATCGAGGACGAGCAGTACTTC.

This clonotype was detected ten times or more. The chain couples TRBV6-1 to TRBJ1-2; TRBD1 matches 7 bases. Germline V gene data show CDR1 as MNHNS and CDR2 as SASEGT. This CDR3 spans 14 amino acids. V gave up 8 bases and J gave up 0 bases; unmatched junction bases: 6. In nucleotides, the CDR3 is TGTGCCAGCGGCAGGGGGAAGTCTAACTATGGCTACACCTTC. Its translation: CASGRGKSNYGYTF.

The sample holds many counts of this clonotype. The chain couples TRBV5-1 to TRBJ2-2, with D possibly being TRBD1 (6 bases). CDR1 SGHRS and CDR2 YFSETQ come from the germline V gene. This CDR3 contains 14 residues. V lost 7 bases to trimming and J lost 0 bases, with 10 bases between them. DNA of the CDR3: TGCGCCAGCCTCGGACAGACGAACACCGGGGAGCTGTTTTTT. Translating gives CASLGQTNTGELFF.

In its sample, this clonotype was seen many times. The V call is TRBV6-1, the J call TRBJ1-3; D not certain. The germline gives CDR1 MNHNS, CDR2 SASEGT. This CDR3 contains 14 residues. Deletions cut 2 bases from V and 0 bases from J, with 5 bases between. CDR3 region: CASSEFSSGNTIYF. The CDR3 DNA reads as TGTGCCAGCAGTGAATTTAGCTCTGGAAACACCATATATTTT.

The chain couples TRBV25-1 to TRBJ2-7, with D uncertain. The CDR3 runs 8 residues. Germline assignment: CDR1 MGHDK and CDR2 SYGVNS. The germline V and J ends were trimmed by 7 bases and 9 bases, with 4 bases remaining between them. CDR3 sequence: CASMGQYF. The CDR3 region has the DNA TGTGCCAGCATGGGGCAGTACTTC.

This clonotype appeared a few times. CDR3 protein: CASSRGLNYEQYF. The CDR3 DNA is TGTGCCAGCAGTCGGGGACTAAACTACGAGCAGTACTTC. The chain couples TRBV12-3 or TRBV12-4 to TRBJ2-7; 7 bases are shared with TRBD2. The trim removed 5 bases at V and 3 bases at J, leaving 4 bases unmatched. The CDR3 runs to 13 residues.